This T cell receptor beta chain originates from a study of neoadjuvant anti-PD-1 for oral cavity cancer. Study summary: Patients mostly received three to four biweekly nivolumab doses at 3 mg/kg before surgery. Non-progressing patients received a fourth nivolumab dose near day 43, then surgery on days 50-56.

Blood libraries mostly used around 510 ng genomic DNA, six replicates each. The assay was immunoSEQ multiplex PCR, and TCRdb's table has in-frame clones only and misses some. The sample lists about 12,000 clones; around 66% were seen once. Germline V gene lookup returns CDR1 SGHRS and CDR2 YFSETQ. Trimming cost V 4 bases and J 5 bases, with 10 bases left between them. This CDR3 is 13 amino acids long. Comments on this clone: Its target is not known.

General study results and limits: Higher pretreatment Treg/Th17 ratios tracked higher pretreatment blood clonality.

This clonotype originated in a person aged 40 to 85 with oral cavity squamous cell carcinoma. This rearrangement joins TRBV5-1 to TRBJ1-5, with D unclear. The specimen comprised PBMCs, sampled before nivolumab (anti-PD-1) treatment. CDR3 bases: TGCGCCAGCAGCGACGGTGGGGATCAGCCCCAGCATTTT. Its protein is CASSDGGDQPQHF.